Shown below are 4 T cell receptor beta chains from a single sample sequenced in a study of human T cells and chemical hapten exposure. The time point denotes: patch test 1, 2 weeks after DPC sensitization. The treatment is: therapeutic diphenylcyclopropenone sensitization with weekly scalp DPC. From the RACE reads, TCRdb called clonotypes with MiXCR, one entry per CDR3 protein. In the table there are under 200,000 distinct CDR3 sequences, roughly 15% of which are singletons. The sequences come from whole blood, collected in connection with sensitization to the hapten diphenylcyclopropenone (DPC). These receptors all stem from a woman in her thirties with alopecia areata. Some clones in this sample may be carry-over from other donors' samples.

This rearrangement joins TRBV13 to TRBJ1-2, with D unclear. The germline CDR1 and CDR2 sequences are PRHDT and FYEKMQ (reference sequence). The CDR3 is 13 residues long. V gave up 5 bases and J gave up 8 bases, with 15 bases separating them. The CDR3 bases are TGTGCCAGCAGCCAATCTCTCAGAGGAGGCTACACCTTC. Translation: CASSQSLRGGYTF. The full variable domain, its missing parts supplied by reference TRBV13 and TRBJ1-2, is AAGVIQSPRHLIKEKRETATLKCYPIPRHDTVYWYQQGPGQDPQFLISFYEKMQSDKGSIPDRFSAQQFSDYHSELNMSSLELGDSALYFCASSQSLRGGYTFGSGTRLTVV.

This chain joins TRBV4-1 and TRBJ1-6, with 10 bases that match TRBD1. CDR1 is MGHRA and CDR2 is YSYEKL in the germline V gene. This CDR3 is 15 amino acids long. V lost 4 bases to trimming and J lost 6 bases; unmatched junction nucleotides: 3. The CDR3 DNA is TGCGCCAGCAGCCCGGGACAGGGGCCTAATTCACCCCTCCACTTT. Translation gives CASSPGQGPNSPLHF.

This clonotype appeared many times. This rearrangement joins TRBV5-1 to TRBJ2-7; TRBD2 might be the D (5 bases). CDR3 length equals 16 residues. The ends were cut back, 0 bases at V and 2 bases at J, with 15 bases in the middle. Per germline, CDR1 SGHRS and CDR2 YFSETQ. CDR3 protein: CASSLAAEAATYEQYF. For the CDR3, the DNA is TGCGCCAGCAGCTTGGCGGCGGAGGCGGCTACCTACGAGCAGTACTTC.

This clonotype was seen more than once but under ten times. The V gene is TRBV12-3 or TRBV12-4, the J gene TRBJ1-2, with D perhaps TRBD1 (6 bases). The CDR3 length is 13 residues. V was shortened by 1 base and J by 5 bases, with 8 bases between the two germline ends. Here the CDR3 reads CASSLGTDYGYTF. The CDR3 nucleotides are TGTGCCAGCAGTTTAGGGACAGATTATGGCTACACCTTC.